These 32 T cell receptor beta chains were all obtained from the same sample, sequenced in a study of blood T cell repertoires in COVID-19. Sequencing was performed with immunoSEQ multiplex PCR; in TCRdb, only in-frame clones are kept and a portion is missing. The sample records 130,000 or so clones, roughly 82% being singletons. Sequenced material: peripheral blood. These receptors originate from a human donor in a cohort sampled during active COVID-19.

A note on this clone: The sample has other DNA sequences that encode this CDR3 too. This chain joins TRBV6-4 and TRBJ1-2; 9 nucleotides line up with TRBD1. CDR3 length: 14 amino acids. Germline CDR1 MRHNA, CDR2 SNTAGT. V dropped 4 bases and J dropped 3; count of bases not matched to a gene: 3. The CDR3 DNA sequence: TGTGCCAGCAGTGCCAGGACAGGGGACTATGGCTACACCTTC. Protein: CASSARTGDYGYTF.

This chain connects TRBV7-8 to TRBJ1-5, with D possibly TRBD1 on 5 matching bases. The V end was cut by 0 bases, the J end by 7 bases, with 19 bases between. Looked up from germline, CDR1 is SGHVS and CDR2 is FQNEAQ. This CDR3 contains 17 residues. The CDR3 DNA is TGTGCCAGCAGCTTAGCGCGTCAGGGAATAGGAGGGCAGCCCCAGCATTTT. Protein product: CASSLARQGIGGQPQHF.

This clone was detected once. The rearrangement links TRBV7-9 to TRBJ1-1; tentative D call: TRBD1 (5 bases). The CDR3 loop spans 12 amino acids. Germline assignment: CDR1 SEHNR and CDR2 FQNEAQ (reference sequence). V was pared by 5 bases and J by 9 bases, with 13 bases between. The DNA of the CDR3 is TGTGCCAGCAGCGTGGGACTCCCGAAAGCTTTCTTT. This gives the protein CASSVGLPKAFF.

The chain combines TRBV2 with TRBJ1-1; no definite D call. V lost 6 bases and J 5 bases, leaving 16 bases between the germline ends. The CDR3 consists of 14 residues. CDR1 and CDR2 (germline): SNHLY, FYNNEI. The CDR3, as DNA: TGTGCCAGCAGCCCCCAGTTAGGGAGGACTGAAGCTTTCTTT. Residues: CASSPQLGRTEAFF.

CDR3 bases: TGTGCCAGCTCACCACCGACGACAGGGGATGGAAACACCATATATTTT. This translates into CASSPPTTGDGNTIYF. J is TRBJ1-3 and V is TRBV18; TRBD1 agrees at 8 bases. Germline values: CDR1 KGHSH, CDR2 LQKENI. CDR3 length equals 16 residues. J lost 3 bases, V lost 0 bases, and 4 bases had no gene match.

The chain joins TRBV14 to TRBJ2-1; TRBD2 agrees at 8 bases. V lost 2 bases and J lost 0; bases outside the gene matches: 3. Germline V gene data show CDR1 as SGHDN and CDR2 as FVKESK. CDR3 length equals 16 residues. This CDR3 reads CASSQLAGSSYNEQFF. In nucleotides, the CDR3 is TGTGCCAGCAGCCAACTAGCGGGTAGCTCCTACAATGAGCAGTTCTTC. Drawing the rest from reference TRBV14 and TRBJ2-1, the complete variable domain is EAGVTQFPSHSVIEKGQTVTLRCDPISGHDNLYWYRRVMGKEIKFLLHFVKESKQDESGMPNNRFLAERTGGTYSTLKVQPAELEDSGVYFCASSQLAGSSYNEQFFGPGTRLTVL.

The rearrangement joins TRBV18 to TRBJ2-5, with TRBD1 identical over 9 bases. The V gene end was trimmed by 6 bases and the J gene end by 1 base; junction bases not matched to a gene: 6. Germline CDR1 is KGHSH and CDR2 is LQKENI. CDR3 length: 15 residues. DNA of the CDR3: TGTGCCAGCTCCGTACAGGGGGCCGCCCAAGAGACCCAGTACTTC. Its translation is CASSVQGAAQETQYF.

The rearrangement joins TRBV4-1 to TRBJ2-1; 8 nucleotides match TRBD1. The CDR3 consists of 15 residues. Germline values: CDR1 MGHRA, CDR2 YSYEKL. The junction had 10 bases not matched to a gene; V was cut back by 5 bases and J by 7 bases. Here the CDR3 DNA reads TGCGCCAGCAGCGCACCCCAGGGGGCGCGAAATGAGCAGTTCTTC. It is translated as CASSAPQGARNEQFF.

The chain uses TRBV5-1 and TRBJ2-3; 7 bases agree with TRBD1. The length of the CDR3 is 15 residues. Per germline, CDR1 SGHRS and CDR2 YFSETQ. V shed 1 base, J shed 4 bases, and the junction held 6 bases outside the gene matches. CDR3 bases: TGCGCCAGCAGCTTGCTTTACAGGGGACCAGATACGCAGTATTTT. Translating it yields CASSLLYRGPDTQYF.

This clone appeared a single time. The rearrangement links TRBV5-1 to TRBJ2-5; D perhaps matches TRBD2 (6 bases). CDR3 length: 15 residues. V shed 0 bases and J shed 5 bases, with 14 bases lying between them. Germline V gene sequence: CDR1 SGHRS, CDR2 YFSETQ. CDR3 residues: CASSLVVGRPETQYF. The CDR3, as DNA: TGCGCCAGCAGCTTGGTGGTCGGGAGACCGGAGACCCAGTACTTC.

The chain is built from TRBV7-2 and TRBJ2-5, with 9 bases lining up with TRBD2. The CDR3 extends over 15 amino acids. The trim removed 5 bases at V and 5 bases at J, leaving 9 bases unmatched. From germline, CDR1 is SGHTA and CDR2 FQGNSA. The CDR3 DNA sequence: TGTGCCAGCAGCCCAGGGGCTAGCGGGGTGGAGACCCAGTACTTC. Its protein is CASSPGASGVETQYF.

As for this clone: A junction end diverges from the germline sequence, so it may reflect a read error. J is TRBJ2-3 and V is TRBV19; D is perhaps TRBD1 (5 bases). CDR1 and CDR2 from the germline V gene are LNHDA and SQIVND (reference sequence). This CDR3 contains 15 residues. CDR3 coding DNA: TGTGCCAGTAGGATAGGAGTAGGGGTCACAGATACGCAGTATTTT. This gives the protein CASRIGVGVTDTQYF.

The V call is TRBV14, the J call TRBJ2-1; tentatively, D is TRBD1 (7 bases). CDR1 is SGHDN, CDR2 FVKESK, per germline. The CDR3 runs 16 residues. Trimming stripped 1 base from V and 7 bases from J, with 17 bases between. As DNA, the CDR3 is TGTGCCAGCAGCCAAGTCAACCAGGGGGGCCGAAATGAGCAGTTCTTC. It translates to CASSQVNQGGRNEQFF.

The chain employs TRBV27 and TRBJ1-6; 12 bases fit TRBD1. The CDR3 runs to 17 residues. V lost 5 bases to trimming and J lost 10 bases; unmatched junction nucleotides: 12. Per the germline V gene, CDR1 is MNHEY and CDR2 is SMNVEV (reference sequence). DNA for the CDR3: TGTGCCAGCAGTCCCGAGGGACAGGGGGCCCTGAGGTCACCCCTCCACTTT. This sequence encodes CASSPEGQGALRSPLHF.

The chain joins TRBV7-2 to TRBJ1-2, with a tentative D call TRBD1 (5 bases). The germline gives CDR1 SGHTA, CDR2 FQGNSA. CDR3 length equals 14 residues. V was shortened by 5 bases and J by 4 bases, with 14 bases between the two germline ends. CDR3 coding DNA: TGTGCCAGCAGCAAACCGACAGAACCCTATGGCTACACCTTC. It is translated as CASSKPTEPYGYTF. The whole variable domain, remainder taken from reference TRBV7-2 and TRBJ1-2, is GAGVSQSPSNKVTEKGKDVELRCDPISGHTALYWYRQSLGQGLEFLIYFQGNSAPDKSGLPSDRFSAERTGGSVSTLTIQRTQQEDSAVYLCASSKPTEPYGYTFGSGTRLTVV.

V and J are TRBV6-6 and TRBJ1-6; no reliable D call. The V gene's germline CDR1 is MNHNY and CDR2 SVGAGI (reference sequence). This CDR3 spans 13 amino acids. V shed 8 bases and J shed 0 bases, with 5 bases lying between them. This CDR3 reads CASLSSYNSPLHF. CDR3 bases: TGTGCCAGCCTTAGCTCCTATAATTCACCCCTCCACTTT.

J is TRBJ2-2 and V is TRBV5-4; D unclear. CDR1 SGHNT and CDR2 YYREEE come from the germline V gene (reference sequence). The CDR3 is 16 amino acids. V gave up 1 base and J gave up 0 bases, with 10 bases separating them. In DNA, the CDR3 is TGTGCCAGCAGCTTGAACCGCGGATCGAACACCGGGGAGCTGTTTTTT. It encodes CASSLNRGSNTGELFF.

The chain employs TRBV2 and TRBJ1-4; D is undetermined. The CDR3 has 15 amino acids. Trimming cost V 4 bases and J 0 bases, with 9 bases left between them. Germline CDR1 is SNHLY and CDR2 is FYNNEI. The DNA of the CDR3 is TGTGCCAGCAGTGGAGTCTTTGCAACTAATGAAAAACTGTTTTTT. It yields the protein CASSGVFATNEKLFF.

A word on this clone: The limits of the CDR3 on the DNA are not certain, so only TCRdb's listed CDR3 is given. The chain uses TRBV7-2 and TRBJ2-2; the table's D call TRBD1 went unverified against the DNA. Termini included, the CDR3 measures 15 amino acids. Germline V lookup: CDR1 SGHTA, CDR2 FQGNSA. The CDR3 loop is CASSSSGQIVGELFF.

The CDR3 nucleotides read TGTGCCAGCAGCGTAGGTGCTACTGCTAGTGAAAAACTGTTTTTT. Translating gives CASSVGATASEKLFF. The V gene is TRBV9, the J gene TRBJ1-4; D gene ambiguous. Germline V lookup: CDR1 SGDLS, CDR2 YYNGEE. Trimming took 0 bases from V and 7 from J, leaving 13 bases between them. The CDR3 is 15 residues long.

The chain uses TRBV5-1 and TRBJ1-2; perhaps TRBD1 as D (6 bases). Germline values: CDR1 SGHRS, CDR2 YFSETQ. The CDR3 is 16 residues long. The germline V and J ends were trimmed by 4 bases and 1 base, with 17 bases remaining between them. CDR3 coding DNA: TGCGCCAGCAGCCCCGGACAGCCCCTTGATAACTATGGCTACACCTTC. Translated, it gives CASSPGQPLDNYGYTF.

The J gene is TRBJ2-7, the V gene TRBV11-2; 9 bases fit TRBD1. Losses at the gene ends were 1 base for V and 0 bases for J; bases not matched to a gene: 4. This CDR3 region has 16 residues. Germline values: CDR1 SGHAT, CDR2 FQNNGV. The CDR3 coding sequence is TGTGCCAGCAGCTTAGCGGGGACAGGGATCTCCTACGAGCAGTACTTC. Amino acids: CASSLAGTGISYEQYF.

This rearrangement joins TRBV2 to TRBJ2-2; 7 positions agree with TRBD2. Losses at the gene ends were 7 bases for V and 1 base for J; bases not matched to a gene: 6. The CDR3 sequence is 15 residues long. Germline CDR1 SNHLY, CDR2 FYNNEI. This CDR3 is CASNPSGGNTGELFF. The CDR3 DNA follows: TGTGCCAGCAACCCGTCGGGGGGGAACACCGGGGAGCTGTTTTTT.

A few counts support this clone. This chain uses TRBV15 with TRBJ2-7, with 7 bases lining up with TRBD1. The CDR3 sequence is 15 residues long. J gave up 2 bases and V 2 bases, and 6 bases lay outside the gene matches. Germline CDR1 LNHNV, CDR2 YYDKDF (reference sequence). CDR3 coding DNA: TGTGCCACCAGCAGACAAGACAGGGACGCCTACGAGCAGTACTTC. Amino acids: CATSRQDRDAYEQYF.

The chain uses TRBV14 and TRBJ2-1; TRBD1 matches 7 bases. V shed 8 bases, J shed 2 bases, and the junction held 6 bases outside the gene matches. The CDR3 runs to 14 residues. Germline V gives CDR1 SGHDN, CDR2 FVKESK. The CDR3 sequence is CASGTGTAYNEQFF. The CDR3 nucleotides read TGTGCCAGCGGCACCGGGACAGCCTACAATGAGCAGTTCTTC.

The rearrangement joins TRBV9 to TRBJ1-2; D is uncertain. CDR1 and CDR2 (germline): SGDLS, YYNGEE. V was shortened by 3 bases and J by 1 base, with 10 bases between the two germline ends. The CDR3 totals 14 residues. DNA of the CDR3: TGTGCCAGCAGCGCGAACATCGTTAACTATGGCTACACCTTC. It translates to CASSANIVNYGYTF.

The rearrangement links TRBV24-1 to TRBJ2-5, with 10 bases lining up with TRBD2. With V trimmed by 4 bases and J by 6 bases, 4 bases remained unmatched. The germline gives CDR1 KGHDR, CDR2 SFDVKD. The CDR3 is 14 amino acids. Here the CDR3 reads CATSEGTSEKTQYF. The CDR3 DNA follows: TGTGCCACCAGTGAGGGGACTAGCGAAAAGACCCAGTACTTC.

This clone was detected only once. V usage is TRBV4-1 and J usage is TRBJ2-1; D may be TRBD2 (5 bases). The germline V gene encodes CDR1 MGHRA and CDR2 YSYEKL. The CDR3 has 16 amino acids. Between the trimmed V and J ends, which lost 0 bases and 2 bases, there was a span of 11 bases. The CDR3 spells CASSQDTAATYNEQFF. The DNA for the CDR3 is TGCGCCAGCAGCCAAGATACAGCGGCCACCTACAATGAGCAGTTCTTC.

The J gene is TRBJ1-2, the V gene TRBV7-9; D might be TRBD1 (6 bases). In germline, CDR1 is SEHNR, CDR2 FQNEAQ (reference sequence). The CDR3 spans 14 residues. V was pared by 4 bases and J by 4 bases, with 13 bases between. The CDR3 nucleotides read TGTGCCAGCAGCTCCAGACAGGCCAGCTATGGCTACACCTTC. It encodes CASSSRQASYGYTF.

The genes are TRBV5-5 and TRBJ1-3; possibly TRBD1 for D (6 bases). Per the germline V gene, CDR1 is SGHKS and CDR2 is YYEKEE (reference sequence). The CDR3 is 17 residues long. V lost 1 base, J lost 0 bases, and 14 bases lay in between. The CDR3 sequence is CASSLWQGFSSGNTIYF. The CDR3 coding sequence is TGTGCCAGCAGCTTGTGGCAGGGGTTTTCCTCTGGAAACACCATATATTTT.

This clone was counted a single time. This sequence joins TRBV7-2 and TRBJ2-1; D perhaps matches TRBD2 (6 bases). Looked up from germline, CDR1 is SGHTA and CDR2 is FQGNSA. This CDR3 comprises 16 residues. V was shortened by 6 bases and J by 3 bases, with 18 bases between the two germline ends. The CDR3 is CASSSGASAHYNEQFF. In DNA, the CDR3 is TGTGCCAGCAGTTCTGGGGCTAGCGCGCACTACAATGAGCAGTTCTTC.

This chain joins TRBV6-5 and TRBJ1-2; no reliable D call. There are 12 residues in the CDR3. CDR1 MNHEY and CDR2 SVGAGI come from the germline V gene. V shed 10 bases and J shed 4 bases, with 13 bases lying between them. The CDR3 sequence: CATFYGVYGYTF. The CDR3 nucleotides read TGTGCCACCTTCTACGGGGTCTATGGCTACACCTTC.